Following are 6 T cell receptor beta chains from one sample sequenced in a study of metastatic and nonmetastatic thyroid tumors. No patient received treatment before thyroid surgery. TCRdb re-called the PCR reads via MiXCR. The sample comprises some 38,000 clones, approximately 19% of which are singletons, and around 16% rests with the top ten. The sample consisted of blood. The origin of the receptors is a female donor with papillary thyroid cancer or a benign thyroid nodule (not recorded which). Some clones in this sample may be carry-over from other donors' samples.

This clone was seen a few times. This sequence may be a read error, since a much larger clone differs from it by one base. Other DNA sequences within the sample encode an identical CDR3. The chain has TRBV4-3 and TRBJ2-2; perhaps TRBD2 as D (5 bases). The germline V gene has CDR1 LGHNA and CDR2 YSLEER. This CDR3 region has 16 residues. Trimming took off 0 bases at V and 6 bases at J, with 14 bases between the two ends. Written as DNA, the CDR3 is TGCGCCAGCAGCCAAGATTTGACGGGGTGGGCCGGGGAGCTGTTTTTT. Translated: CASSQDLTGWAGELFF.

This clone was counted ten times or more. The rearrangement links TRBV29-1 to TRBJ2-7; D is perhaps TRBD1 (6 bases). Germline V lookup: CDR1 SQVTM, CDR2 ANQGSEA. Trimming removed 1 base at V and 3 bases at J, with 13 bases between. This CDR3 has 14 residues. The CDR3, as DNA: TGCAGCGTTGAAGTAAAGACAGGCATCTACGAGCAGTACTTC. Protein: CSVEVKTGIYEQYF.

This clone was picked up a small number of times. One end of the junction is discordant with germline, which a read error may explain. The CDR3 bases are TGTGCCAGCAGTGGGGGTCGGGCGAACTCACACCTCCACTTT. This sequence encodes CASSGGRANSHLHF. The V gene is TRBV27, the J gene TRBJ1-6; a possible D gene is TRBD1 (5 bases). Germline loops: CDR1 MNHEY, CDR2 SMNVEV (reference sequence). This CDR3 is 14 amino acids long.

This clone came up a few times. V usage is TRBV15 and J usage is TRBJ2-5, with D perhaps matching TRBD2 (6 bases). The CDR3 has 14 amino acids. V lost 4 bases to trimming and J lost 8 bases, with 17 bases between them. The germline gives CDR1 LNHNV, CDR2 YYDKDF (reference sequence). DNA of the CDR3: TGTGCCACCAGCAATCAGGGAGGTGGAGATACCCAGTACTTC. Translation: CATSNQGGGDTQYF.

This clone was seen at least ten times. The chain has TRBV27 and TRBJ1-1, with D hard to call. The CDR3 sequence is 13 residues long. Germline V lookup: CDR1 MNHEY, CDR2 SMNVEV (reference sequence). With 1 base removed from V and 11 bases from J, the gap between germline ends came to 14 bases. Here the CDR3 reads CASSLLGSAAAFF. For the CDR3, the DNA is TGTGCCAGCAGTTTATTAGGGTCGGCGGCTGCTTTCTTT.

This clone was counted many times. This rearrangement joins TRBV5-5 to TRBJ2-7; D remains unclear. V was shortened by 1 base and J by 2 bases, with 10 bases between the two germline ends. The length of the CDR3 is 14 residues. Germline V gene lookup returns CDR1 SGHKS and CDR2 YYEKEE (reference sequence). As DNA, the CDR3 is TGTGCCAGCAGCTTGCTGGTGGAGACCTACGAGCAGTACTTC. Translated, it gives CASSLLVETYEQYF.